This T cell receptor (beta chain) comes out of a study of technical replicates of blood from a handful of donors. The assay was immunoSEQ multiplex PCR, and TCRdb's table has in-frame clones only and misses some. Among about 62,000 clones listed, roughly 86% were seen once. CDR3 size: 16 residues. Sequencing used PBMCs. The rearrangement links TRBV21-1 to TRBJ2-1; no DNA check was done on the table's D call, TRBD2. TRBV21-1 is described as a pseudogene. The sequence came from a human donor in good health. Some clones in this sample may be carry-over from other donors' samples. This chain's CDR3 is CASSKVSAGEHNEQFF. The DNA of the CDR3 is TGTGCCAGCAGCAAAGTATCAGCGGGCGAACACAATGAGCAGTTCTTC.